A selection of T cell receptor beta chains follows, all from one sample in a study of glioma-infiltrating T cells after dendritic cell vaccination. Produced via immunoSEQ multiplex PCR; TCRdb's table is partial and in-frame only. The data show roughly 80,000 clones, roughly 84% seen once. Sequenced here: blood, sampled after dendritic cell vaccination. The receptors come from a human donor with glioblastoma. Each CDR3 is given with its conserved first and last residue. The D gene is left open where the match is weak. Clone size is shown for a subset of rows, as once, few, many or a class of expanded clone.

TRBV2	.	TRBJ2-4	.	TGTGCCAGCACCCTCGCCAGGCTAGCCAAAAACATTCAGTACTTC	CASTLARLAKNIQYF
TRBV27	.	TRBJ1-1	.	TGTGCCAGCAGTTTTAAGGCGGACACTGAAGCTTTCTTT	CASSFKADTEAFF
TRBV18	TRBD1	TRBJ2-1	once	TGTGCCAGCTCACCACTGGGACAGGGGGAAAGAAATGAGCAGTTCTTC	CASSPLGQGERNEQFF
TRBV19	TRBD1	TRBJ1-5	.	TGTGCCAGTAGGAGAATACAGGGGGCGAGTCAGCCCCAGCATTTT	CASRRIQGASQPQHF
TRBV18	TRBD1	TRBJ2-7	few	TGTGCCAGCTCTTCCACCATGGGGACAGATCAGTTGTACTTC	CASSSTMGTDQLYF
TRBV30	.	TRBJ1-3	.	TGTGCCTGGAGTGGAACAGGAAACACCATATATTTT	CAWSGTGNTIYF
TRBV28	.	TRBJ2-5	.	TGTGCCAGCGACTCCTCCGAGCCGGGTCAAGAGACCCAGTACTTC	CASDSSEPGQETQYF
TRBV9	.	TRBJ1-2	.	TGTGCCAGCAGCGTAGGTACAGGGCTCTATGGCTACACCTTC	CASSVGTGLYGYTF
TRBV7-3	TRBD2	TRBJ2-5	once	TGTGCCAGCAGCTTACAAAGCGGGAAGGAGACCCAGTACTTC	CASSLQSGKETQYF
TRBV7-8	.	TRBJ1-5	.	TGTGCCAGCAGCTATAGAGGTAATCAGCCCCAGCATTTT	CASSYRGNQPQHF
TRBV6-1	TRBD1	TRBJ2-7	.	TGTGCCAGCAACCGGGACAGGGGCTACGAGCAGTACTTC	CASNRDRGYEQYF
TRBV19	.	TRBJ2-1	.	TGTGCCAGTAGTCGCGGTAGCTCCTACAATGAGCAGTTCTTC	CASSRGSSYNEQFF
TRBV27	TRBD1	TRBJ2-1	.	TGTGCCAGCAGTATCCTACAGGGGGCAAGCACGTATGAGCAGTTCTTC	CASSILQGASTYEQFF
TRBV19	.	TRBJ1-1	.	TGTGCCAGTAGTATAGCGGGACATAACACTGAAGCTTTCTTT	CASSIAGHNTEAFF
TRBV27	TRBD1	TRBJ1-6	once	TGTGCCAGCAGGCGGACAGGGGACAATTCACCCCTCCACTTT	CASRRTGDNSPLHF
TRBV10-1	.	TRBJ2-1	.	TGCGCCAGCAGTGAGTCAGGAGAAGGGGTGAATGAGCAGTTCTTC	CASSESGEGVNEQFF
TRBV18	.	TRBJ2-5	.	TGTGCCAGCTCACCCCGGCAGGAAGAGACCCAGTACTTC	CASSPRQEETQYF
TRBV6-5	TRBD2	TRBJ2-7	.	TGTGCCAGCAGTTCGGTAGCGGGGGCCTACGAGCAGTACTTC	CASSSVAGAYEQYF
TRBV6-6	TRBD1	TRBJ1-2	.	TGTGCCAGCAGTTACACGACAGGGGGCGCGGGCTATGGCTACACCTTC	CASSYTTGGAGYGYTF
TRBV6-1	TRBD2	TRBJ2-1	.	TGTGCCAGCAGCCACCGCTACCGGGGGGACAATGAGCAGTTCTTC	CASSHRYRGDNEQFF
TRBV5-5	.	TRBJ2-5	.	TGTGCCAGCAGCCCAGGGCTCCGGTGGGAAGAGACCCAGTACTTC	CASSPGLRWEETQYF
TRBV19	TRBD2	TRBJ2-1	.	TGTGCCAGTAGTGTTACTAGCGGGAGATCTCACGAGCAGTTCTTC	CASSVTSGRSHEQFF
TRBV5-1	TRBD1	TRBJ1-1	.	TGCGCCAGCAGCTTGTTAGGGACAGGGGGCGGCACTGAAGCTTTCTTT	CASSLLGTGGGTEAFF